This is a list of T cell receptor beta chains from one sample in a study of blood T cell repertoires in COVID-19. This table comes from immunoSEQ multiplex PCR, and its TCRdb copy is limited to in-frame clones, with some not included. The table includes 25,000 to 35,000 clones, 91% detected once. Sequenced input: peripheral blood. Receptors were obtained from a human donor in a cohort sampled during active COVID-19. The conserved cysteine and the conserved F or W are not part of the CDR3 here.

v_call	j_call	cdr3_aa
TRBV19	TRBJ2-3	ASSIVGPTDTQY
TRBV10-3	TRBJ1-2	AISELAGGRVGGYT
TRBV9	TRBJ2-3	ASSVSRGGTDTQY
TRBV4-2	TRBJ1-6	ASSLLGESPLH
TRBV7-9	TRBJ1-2	ASSRPQGAVYGYT
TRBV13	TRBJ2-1	ASSFVAGGYEQF
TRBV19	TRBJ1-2	ASSPHGANNNYGYT
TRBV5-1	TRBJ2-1	ASSLVARPYNEQF
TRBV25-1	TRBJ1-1	ASSEIGVTEAF
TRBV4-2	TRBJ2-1	ASSQDLRAGARYNEQF
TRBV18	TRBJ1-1	ASSPMERTEAF
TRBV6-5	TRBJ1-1	ASSSRQGAEAF